Shown below are 18 T cell receptor beta chains from a single sample sequenced in a study of T-cell memory formation after mild COVID-19. MiXCR, run by TCRdb on the 5' RACE reads, gives a single entry per CDR3 protein. This table has 380,000 or so distinct CDR3 sequences, roughly 14% appearing once. Material: PBMCs or a T cell subset sorted from them (not recorded which). Every receptor here comes from a man between 18 and 29 years old who had mild COVID-19 (a few samples of this study predate the infection). Cell type and time point are not known.

This clonotype was counted ten times or more. The rearrangement links TRBV20-1 to TRBJ2-5; TRBD2 matches at 11 bases. The V and J ends lost 8 bases and 5 bases, in that order; junction bases with no gene match: 1. CDR3 length equals 11 residues. Germline CDR1 is DFQATT and CDR2 is SNEGSKA (reference sequence). CDR3 residues: CSRTSGETQYF. CDR3 bases: TGCAGTCGGACTAGCGGGGAGACCCAGTACTTC.

This clonotype has more than one count but fewer than ten. V gene TRBV27 combines with J gene TRBJ2-7; D perhaps matches TRBD2 (6 bases). Germline CDR1 is MNHEY and CDR2 is SMNVEV (reference sequence). Trimming pared 0 bases from V and 3 bases from J, leaving 21 bases between. This CDR3 has 18 residues. CDR3 in DNA: TGTGCCAGCAGTTTATCGATTCTCCCAGGGAGGCGCGGCTACGAGCAGTACTTC. It translates to CASSLSILPGRRGYEQYF.

This clonotype showed up many times. The V and J genes are TRBV20-1 and TRBJ2-5, with D hard to call. The germline V gene encodes CDR1 DFQATT and CDR2 SNEGSKA (reference sequence). This CDR3 is 15 amino acids long. This CDR3 reads CSRSTPGQAQETQYF. The CDR3 bases are TGCAGCCGCTCTACCCCCGGGCAGGCCCAAGAGACCCAGTACTTC.

This clonotype turned up a few times. The chain has TRBV12-3 or TRBV12-4 and TRBJ2-5; tentative D call: TRBD1 (6 bases). CDR3 length equals 13 residues. V lost 2 bases to trimming and J lost 9 bases, with 13 bases between them. CDR3 bases: TGTGCCAGCAGTTTAATTCCAGGGGTGGCCCAGTACTTC. Protein: CASSLIPGVAQYF.

The chain is built from TRBV2 and TRBJ2-5; 9 bases match TRBD1. The CDR3 contains 15 residues. The J segment lost 1 base and the V segment lost 4 bases, leaving 4 bases of the junction unmatched. Germline lookup yields CDR1 SNHLY and CDR2 FYNNEI. The CDR3 nucleotides read TGTGCCAGCAGTGCCTACAGGGGGCCCCAAGAGACCCAGTACTTC. It yields the protein CASSAYRGPQETQYF.

This clonotype was recorded many times. The rearrangement joins TRBV20-1 to TRBJ2-3; D may be TRBD2 (7 bases). Germline assignment: CDR1 DFQATT and CDR2 SNEGSKA (reference sequence). The CDR3 totals 15 residues. V lost 0 bases, J lost 2 bases, and 12 bases lay in between. As DNA, the CDR3 is TGCAGTGCTAGAGATCGGCGGGGGCTCACAGATACGCAGTATTTT. This translates into CSARDRRGLTDTQYF.

The chain uses TRBV15 and TRBJ2-2, with 8 bases aligning to TRBD1. The CDR3 extends over 17 amino acids. V was clipped by 1 base and J by 1 base; unmatched bases: 5. Per the germline V gene, CDR1 is LNHNV and CDR2 is YYDKDF (reference sequence). CDR3 bases: TGTGCCACCAGCAGAGGAGGACAGGGAAGGAACACCGGGGAGCTGTTTTTT. This translates into CATSRGGQGRNTGELFF.

This sequence joins TRBV19 and TRBJ2-4, with D unclear. Per germline, CDR1 LNHDA and CDR2 SQIVND (reference sequence). Deletions cut 5 bases from V and 6 bases from J, with 17 bases between. The CDR3 is 15 amino acids. The CDR3 reads CASSLNHQLLNIQYF. CDR3 DNA sequence: TGTGCCAGTAGTCTTAACCACCAGCTATTAAACATTCAGTACTTC.

The table lists this clonotype with many counts. This rearrangement joins TRBV5-1 to TRBJ2-7; D is unresolved. V shed 4 bases and J shed 3 bases, with 17 bases lying between them. The CDR3 contains 15 residues. Germline loops: CDR1 SGHRS, CDR2 YFSETQ. In DNA form, the CDR3 reads TGCGCCAGCAGCCTCGATCGACTGAGGTTCTACGAGCAGTACTTC. Protein sequence: CASSLDRLRFYEQYF.

The rearrangement links TRBV6-5 to TRBJ2-3, with a tentative D call TRBD2 (6 bases). This CDR3 contains 15 residues. Germline lookup yields CDR1 MNHEY and CDR2 SVGAGI. The V end lost 7 bases, the J end lost 2 bases, and 16 bases lay between the germline ends. The chain's CDR3 is CASTPPGLSTDTQYF. The CDR3 DNA follows: TGTGCCAGCACTCCTCCGGGACTTTCCACAGATACGCAGTATTTT.

This clonotype occurred a few times. V is TRBV6-6 and J is TRBJ2-3, with D perhaps matching TRBD1 (5 bases). CDR1 MNHNY and CDR2 SVGAGI come from the germline V gene (reference sequence). V was shortened by 7 bases and J by 0 bases, with 14 bases between the two germline ends. The CDR3 is made up of 15 amino acids. CDR3 sequence: CASTNGQPSTDTQYF. The CDR3 DNA reads as TGTGCCAGCACCAACGGACAACCGAGCACAGATACGCAGTATTTT.

This chain links TRBV6-1 with TRBJ2-7; D unresolved. The CDR3 contains 14 residues. Trimming removed 3 bases from V and 4 bases from J, with 13 bases in between. CDR1 is MNHNS and CDR2 is SASEGT in the germline V gene. Here the CDR3 DNA reads TGTGCCAGCAGTGACCTGTCAACCGGATACGAGCAGTACGTC. Translating it yields CASSDLSTGYEQYV.

Only a few counts were recorded for this clonotype. V is TRBV7-2 and J is TRBJ1-4; D uncertain. The CDR3 covers 14 residues. Germline CDR1 and CDR2: SGHTA and FQGNSA. Trimming removed 3 bases from V and 10 bases from J, with 15 bases in between. In DNA, the CDR3 is TGTGCCAGCAGCTTTGGGCGGACCCAAGGAAAACTGTTTTTT. It yields the protein CASSFGRTQGKLFF.

The rearrangement joins TRBV7-7 to TRBJ2-2; 13 bases agree with TRBD2. Germline V CDR1 and CDR2: SSHAT, FNYEAQ (reference sequence). V shed 5 bases, J shed 7 bases, and the junction held 13 bases outside the gene matches. The CDR3 contains 18 residues. CDR3 in DNA: TGTGCCAGCAGCCACGGACTAGCGGGGGAAGAATTGGGCGGGGAGCTGTTTTTT. Translation: CASSHGLAGEELGGELFF.

The chain joins TRBV2 to TRBJ2-2; D might be TRBD1 (5 bases). Germline CDR1 SNHLY, CDR2 FYNNEI. Trimming took off 3 bases at V and 0 bases at J, with 11 bases between the two ends. The CDR3 is made up of 16 amino acids. Written as DNA, the CDR3 is TGTGCCAGCAGTGATGAACAGGCTTCGAACACCGGGGAGCTGTTTTTT. This sequence encodes CASSDEQASNTGELFF.

This clonotype was counted a few times. The V and J genes are TRBV4-2 and TRBJ1-1; D gene ambiguous. CDR3 size: 13 residues. Germline V gives CDR1 LGHNA, CDR2 YNFKEQ. Trimming cost V 0 bases and J 3 bases, with 5 bases left between them. The CDR3 reads CASSQDGDTEAFF. The CDR3 DNA reads as TGTGCCAGCAGCCAAGACGGGGACACTGAAGCTTTCTTT.

This chain connects TRBV20-1 to TRBJ2-7, with 9 bases that match TRBD2. J gave up 3 bases and V 3 bases, and 6 bases lay outside the gene matches. Germline V gene data show CDR1 as DFQATT and CDR2 as SNEGSKA (reference sequence). The CDR3 consists of 14 residues. CDR3 region: CSARGLAGSYEQYF. The CDR3 coding sequence is TGCAGTGCTAGGGGGCTAGCGGGAAGCTACGAGCAGTACTTC.

V is TRBV18 and J is TRBJ2-7; maybe TRBD2 (5 bases). Germline V gives CDR1 KGHSH, CDR2 LQKENI. Trimming pared 4 bases from V and 2 bases from J, leaving 12 bases between. CDR3 length: 14 residues. As DNA, the CDR3 is TGTGCCAGCTCACGCGGGTCAGGTGCCTACGAGCAGTACGTC. Protein sequence: CASSRGSGAYEQYV.